These 17 T cell receptor beta chains were sequenced from one sample in a study of OX40 agonist ivuxolimab in advanced cancers. Measured with immunoSEQ multiplex PCR; TCRdb has only the in-frame clones, and not every one. Of about 70,000 clones listed, 85% to 90% are singletons. The sample in question was CD4+ or CD8+ T cells sorted from blood, obtained in a trial of the OX40 agonist ivuxolimab. The receptors derive from an adult with an advanced solid tumor such as melanoma, head and neck, liver or kidney cancer.

This sequence joins TRBV9 and TRBJ2-1, with 7 nucleotides matching TRBD2. V shed 7 bases and J 2 bases; nucleotides not matched to a gene: 9. The germline gives CDR1 SGDLS, CDR2 YYNGEE. The CDR3 sequence is 15 residues long. CDR3: CASGGGVRPYNEQFF. Written as DNA, the CDR3 is TGTGCCAGCGGGGGGGGAGTTCGCCCCTACAATGAGCAGTTCTTC.

V usage is TRBV7-2 and J usage is TRBJ2-7; 8 bases fit TRBD2. CDR3 length equals 14 residues. Trimming at V came to 7 bases and at J to 4 bases, leaving 9 bases not matched to a gene. Germline CDR1 is SGHTA and CDR2 is FQGNSA. The CDR3 DNA reads as TGTGCCAGCAACATGAAAGGGACTAGATACGAGCAGTACTTC. It encodes CASNMKGTRYEQYF. Based on the CDR3 plus reference TRBV7-2 and TRBJ2-7, the full variable domain is GAGVSQSPSNKVTEKGKDVELRCDPISGHTALYWYRQSLGQGLEFLIYFQGNSAPDKSGLPSDRFSAERTGGSVSTLTIQRTQQEDSAVYLCASNMKGTRYEQYFGPGTRLTVT.

J is TRBJ1-1 and V is TRBV5-6; D might be TRBD1 (5 bases). V dropped 3 bases and J dropped 1 base, with 10 bases sitting between them. Germline loops: CDR1 SGHDT, CDR2 YYEEEE. This CDR3 comprises 14 residues. The CDR3 bases are TGTGCCAGCAGCTCCGGGACGGGGAACACTGAAGCTTTCTTT. Its protein is CASSSGTGNTEAFF. Together with reference TRBV5-6 and TRBJ1-1, the CDR3 gives the full variable domain: DAGVTQSPTHLIKTRGQQVTLRCSPKSGHDTVSWYQQALGQGPQFIFQYYEEEERQRGNFPDRFSGHQFPNYSSELNVNALLLGDSALYLCASSSGTGNTEAFFGQGTRLTVV.

The chain joins TRBV2 to TRBJ2-7; TRBD2 matches 8 bases. Germline CDR1 SNHLY, CDR2 FYNNEI. Losses at the gene ends were 3 bases for V and 5 bases for J; bases not matched to a gene: 18. This CDR3 has 18 amino acids. The CDR3, as DNA: TGTGCCAGCAGTGACCCAGGAGGGGTCGGACTAGCCGGCAACGAGCAGTACTTC. It yields the protein CASSDPGGVGLAGNEQYF.

This clone occurred a few times. The chain joins TRBV18 to TRBJ2-7; 8 bases line up with TRBD2. Germline trimming cut 1 base from V and 6 bases from J; bases unmatched to any gene: 5. Germline CDR1 KGHSH, CDR2 LQKENI. This CDR3 region has 14 residues. This CDR3 reads CASSPQGTSFEQYF. The CDR3 DNA follows: TGTGCCAGCTCACCACAGGGGACTAGTTTCGAGCAGTACTTC.

The chain couples TRBV6-6 to TRBJ1-1; D possibly corresponds to TRBD1 (5 bases). Germline loops: CDR1 MNHNY, CDR2 SVGAGI (reference sequence). V was shortened by 6 bases and J by 7 bases, with 15 bases between the two germline ends. The CDR3 runs 13 residues. As DNA, the CDR3 is TGTGCCAGCAGCCTGTGGGGCACCGATGAAGCTTTCTTT. Its translation: CASSLWGTDEAFF.

The count of this clone is one. The J gene is TRBJ2-7, the V gene TRBV7-2, with D unclear. The CDR3 totals 17 residues. With 1 base removed from V and 4 bases from J, the gap between germline ends came to 20 bases. From germline, CDR1 is SGHTA and CDR2 FQGNSA. The CDR3 reads CASSLVSPYNPGYEQYF. Here the CDR3 DNA reads TGTGCCAGCAGCTTAGTGTCGCCCTATAACCCTGGATACGAGCAGTACTTC.

The chain links TRBV7-3 to TRBJ2-1; maybe TRBD1 (6 bases). CDR3 length: 12 amino acids. Per the germline V gene, CDR1 is SGHTA and CDR2 is FQGTGA. V was pared by 5 bases and J by 10 bases, with 12 bases between. CDR3 nucleotide sequence: TGTGCCAGCAGCGGGCCGGGACAAGAGCAGTTCTTC. Translating gives CASSGPGQEQFF.

The V gene is TRBV6-5, the J gene TRBJ1-2, with D uncertain. CDR3 size: 13 residues. The V and J ends lost 7 bases and 2 bases respectively, with 11 bases between them. From germline, CDR1 is MNHEY and CDR2 SVGAGI. The CDR3 sequence is CASNRITNYGYTF. The CDR3 DNA reads TGTGCCAGCAATAGAATAACAAACTATGGCTACACCTTC.

The chain is built from TRBV9 and TRBJ2-1; 8 bases map to TRBD2. With V trimmed by 0 bases and J by 8 bases, 10 bases remained unmatched. This CDR3 comprises 16 residues. Germline assignment: CDR1 SGDLS and CDR2 YYNGEE. The chain's CDR3 is CASSVGLGAGGDEQFF. The CDR3 nucleotides are TGTGCCAGCAGCGTAGGCCTAGGGGCGGGGGGCGATGAGCAGTTCTTC.

The rearrangement links TRBV15 to TRBJ1-6; 9 bases line up with TRBD1. With V trimmed by 5 bases and J by 8 bases, 4 bases remained unmatched. Germline V gene lookup returns CDR1 LNHNV and CDR2 YYDKDF (reference sequence). This CDR3 is 14 amino acids long. The CDR3 here is CATSGTGWDSPLHF. As DNA, the CDR3 is TGTGCCACCAGCGGGACAGGGTGGGATTCACCCCTCCACTTT.

V and J are TRBV5-8 and TRBJ1-5, with 8 bases aligning to TRBD1. J was trimmed by 3 bases and V by 4 bases; bases with no gene match: 3. Germline assignment: CDR1 SGHTS and CDR2 YDEGEE. The CDR3 consists of 14 residues. The CDR3 protein is CASSRTGNNQPQHF. DNA for the CDR3: TGTGCCAGCAGCCGGACAGGGAACAATCAGCCCCAGCATTTT. Complete variable domain (other parts from reference TRBV5-8 and TRBJ1-5): EAGVTQSPTHLIKTRGQQATLRCSPISGHTSVYWYQQALGLGLQFLLWYDEGEERNRGNFPPRFSGRQFPNYSSELNVNALELEDSALYLCASSRTGNNQPQHFGDGTRLSIL.

CDR3 sequence: CASSLGQAGSTDTQYF. In DNA form, the CDR3 reads TGTGCCAGCAGCTTAGGCCAGGCGGGGAGCACAGATACGCAGTATTTT. The chain carries TRBV7-2 and TRBJ2-3; D perhaps matches TRBD2 (6 bases). Germline V gene data show CDR1 as SGHTA and CDR2 as FQGNSA. The V and J ends lost 1 base and 0 bases respectively, with 11 bases between them. The CDR3 has 16 amino acids.

The chain joins TRBV28 to TRBJ1-6; no definite D call. CDR3 length: 12 amino acids. V was shortened by 1 base and J by 9 bases, with 4 bases between the two germline ends. Germline V gives CDR1 MDHEN, CDR2 SYDVKM. The CDR3 DNA reads TGTGCCAGCAGTTTATTAGGTTCACCCCTCCACTTT. This sequence encodes CASSLLGSPLHF. Looking up the rest from reference TRBV28 and TRBJ1-6 gives the full variable domain: DVKVTQSSRYLVKRTGEKVFLECVQDMDHENMFWYRQDPGLGLRLIYFSYDVKMKEKGDIPEGYSVSREKKERFSLILESASTNQTSMYLCASSLLGSPLHFGNGTRLTVT.

CDR3 region: CASSLKGGVSETQYF. CDR3 DNA: TGTGCCAGCAGCTTGAAAGGGGGCGTATCCGAGACCCAGTACTTC. This chain uses TRBV5-8 with TRBJ2-5; 7 nucleotides line up with TRBD1. The J segment lost 5 bases and the V segment lost 1 base, leaving 8 bases of the junction unmatched. CDR3 size: 15 residues. CDR1 and CDR2 from the germline V gene are SGHTS and YDEGEE.

V gene TRBV27 combines with J gene TRBJ2-5; TRBD2 matches at 9 bases. The germline V gene encodes CDR1 MNHEY and CDR2 SMNVEV (reference sequence). J lost 2 bases, V lost 5 bases, and 6 bases had no gene match. The CDR3 runs 15 residues. This CDR3 is CASSASGTVQETQYF. The DNA of the CDR3 is TGTGCCAGCAGTGCTAGCGGGACGGTGCAAGAGACCCAGTACTTC.

The chain has TRBV6-1 and TRBJ1-4; TRBD1 agrees at 8 bases. V lost 6 bases to trimming and J lost 7 bases; unmatched junction nucleotides: 10. Germline CDR1 reads MNHNS; CDR2 reads SASEGT. CDR3 length: 15 amino acids. The CDR3 region is CASSPQTGVGEKLFF. CDR3 DNA sequence: TGTGCCAGCAGCCCACAGACAGGGGTCGGTGAAAAACTGTTTTTT.